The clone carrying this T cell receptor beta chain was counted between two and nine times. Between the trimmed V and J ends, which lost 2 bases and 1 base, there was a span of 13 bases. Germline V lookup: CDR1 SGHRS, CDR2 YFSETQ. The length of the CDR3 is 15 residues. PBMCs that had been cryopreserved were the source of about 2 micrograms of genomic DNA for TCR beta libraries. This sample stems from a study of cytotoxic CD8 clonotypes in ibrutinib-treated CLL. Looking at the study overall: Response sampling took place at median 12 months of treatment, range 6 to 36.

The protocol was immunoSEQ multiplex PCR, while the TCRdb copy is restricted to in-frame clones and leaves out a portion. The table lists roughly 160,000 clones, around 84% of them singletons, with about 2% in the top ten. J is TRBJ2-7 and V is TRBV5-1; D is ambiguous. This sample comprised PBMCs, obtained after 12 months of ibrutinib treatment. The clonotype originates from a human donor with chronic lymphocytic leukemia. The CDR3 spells CASSFEGFSSYEQYF. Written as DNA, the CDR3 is TGCGCCAGCAGCTTCGAAGGTTTCAGTTCCTACGAGCAGTACTTC.